Given below is one T cell receptor beta chain in context. No antigen is known for it. The sample originates from a study of immune evolution from preneoplasia to lung adenocarcinoma. Using immunoSEQ multiplex PCR, the repertoire was profiled, and TCRdb retains in-frame clones only, with some absent. This sample has 7,400 or so clones, with 65% to 85% found just once. Findings and caveats of the study: Later-stage lesions appeared to have more T cells, more diversity, less clonality. Top clone share appeared to fall from AAH through AIS, MIA, adenocarcinoma.

The CDR3 is 14 residues long. Trimming pared 3 bases from V and 5 bases from J, leaving 13 bases between. The germline CDR1 and CDR2 sequences are SNHLY and FYNNEI. Resections took place in Japan or China from the mid-2010s to the late 2010s. H&E slides confirmed each diagnosis, reviewed by two pathologists independently. This chain links TRBV2 with TRBJ2-5; D gene uncertain. Sequencing was carried out using FFPE adjacent normal lung tissue. This TCR was recovered from a person aged 65 to 79 with lung adenocarcinoma. The CDR3 nucleotides read TGTGCCAGCAGTGAGGGCAGCTTGGGGGAGACCCAGTACTTC. Its protein is CASSEGSLGETQYF. Filled out from reference TRBV2 and TRBJ2-5, the complete variable domain reads EPEVTQTPSHQVTQMGQEVILRCVPISNHLYFYWYRQILGQKVEFLVSFYNNEISEKSEIFDDQFSVERPDGSNFTLKIRSTKLEDSAMYFCASSEGSLGETQYFGPGTRLLVL.